These 24 T cell receptor beta chains were all obtained from the same sample, sequenced in a study of blood T cell repertoires in COVID-19. Sequencing used immunoSEQ multiplex PCR; TCRdb keeps in-frame clones, though not all of them. The sample records approximately 140,000 clones, about four fifths being singletons. Material: peripheral blood. These TCRs come from a man aged 40-50 years with active or convalescent COVID-19.

The chain recombines TRBV3-1 (or the pseudogene TRBV3-2) with TRBJ1-6; maybe TRBD1 (6 bases). Deletions cut 1 base from V and 8 bases from J, with 9 bases between. The germline V gene encodes CDR1 LGHDT and CDR2 YNNKEL (reference sequence). The CDR3 extends over 14 amino acids. CDR3: CASSQATGDSPLHF. In DNA form, the CDR3 reads TGTGCCAGCAGCCAAGCGACAGGAGATTCACCCCTCCACTTT.

The rearrangement links TRBV6-2 or TRBV6-3 to TRBJ1-1, with 7 bases matching TRBD1. CDR1 and CDR2 (germline): MNHEY, SVGEGT. The J segment lost 3 bases and the V segment lost 4 bases, leaving 5 bases of the junction unmatched. CDR3 length: 14 amino acids. This CDR3 is CASSFSDRDTEAFF. For the CDR3, the DNA is TGTGCCAGCAGTTTCTCTGACAGGGACACTGAAGCTTTCTTT.

The genes are TRBV6-5 and TRBJ2-1; 7 bases are shared with TRBD2. The CDR3 has 15 amino acids. Losses at the gene ends were 7 bases for V and 7 bases for J; bases not matched to a gene: 13. From germline, CDR1 is MNHEY and CDR2 SVGAGI. Written as DNA, the CDR3 is TGTGCCAGCATAAAGGGACTATCTTCGCTAAATGAGCAGTTCTTC. Its translation is CASIKGLSSLNEQFF.

The gene calls are TRBV7-2 and TRBJ2-6; possible D gene TRBD1, 5 bases. V dropped 1 base and J dropped 2 bases, with 6 bases sitting between them. CDR1 SGHTA and CDR2 FQGNSA come from the germline V gene. The CDR3 has 15 residues. The CDR3 spells CASSLGGTGANVLTF. The CDR3 DNA reads TGTGCCAGCAGCTTAGGGGGCACTGGGGCCAACGTCCTGACTTTC.

This clone has only a few counts. This chain joins TRBV5-5 and TRBJ1-2; the D gene is possibly TRBD1 (5 bases). Germline CDR1 and CDR2: SGHKS and YYEKEE (reference sequence). V was cut by 0 bases and J by 4 bases, with 10 bases left in between. The length of the CDR3 is 14 residues. The chain's CDR3 is CASSLGGVVYGYTF. The CDR3 nucleotides are TGTGCCAGCAGCTTGGGGGGCGTAGTCTATGGCTACACCTTC.

The CDR3 DNA sequence: TGTGCCAGCACGGGGGACAGGGGAAACACCATATATTTT. This encodes CASTGDRGNTIYF. This chain links TRBV25-1 with TRBJ1-3; 8 bases align to TRBD1. The CDR3 has 13 amino acids. Trimming removed 7 bases from V and 4 bases from J; junction bases left unmatched: 3. The germline V gene encodes CDR1 MGHDK and CDR2 SYGVNS.

As DNA, the CDR3 is TGCGCCAGCAGCTTGAAAACAGGCACCTATAATTCACCCCTCCACTTT. Amino acids: CASSLKTGTYNSPLHF. This rearrangement joins TRBV5-1 to TRBJ1-6; TRBD1 might be the D (5 bases). Deletions cut 1 base from V and 2 bases from J, with 10 bases between. Germline V gene sequence: CDR1 SGHRS, CDR2 YFSETQ. The CDR3 extends over 16 amino acids.

The J gene is TRBJ1-6, the V gene TRBV7-2; 9 bases are a match to TRBD1. The CDR3 is 16 amino acids. J was trimmed by 5 bases and V by 5 bases; bases with no gene match: 7. Germline loops: CDR1 SGHTA, CDR2 FQGNSA. The CDR3 DNA reads TGTGCCAGCAGCACCCGGGACAGGGTGGATAATTCACCCCTCCACTTT. It translates to CASSTRDRVDNSPLHF.

The chain links TRBV4-2 to TRBJ2-5; 7 bases match TRBD1. The CDR3 runs to 15 residues. Looked up from germline, CDR1 is LGHNA and CDR2 is YNFKEQ. V shed 3 bases, J shed 5 bases, and the junction held 9 bases outside the gene matches. CDR3 amino acids: CASSQPGQSRETQYF. Here the CDR3 DNA reads TGTGCCAGCAGCCAGCCGGGACAGTCAAGGGAGACCCAGTACTTC.

This chain uses TRBV6-5 with TRBJ2-4; maybe TRBD1 (6 bases). The CDR3 loop spans 16 amino acids. Germline CDR1 MNHEY, CDR2 SVGAGI. The V end was cut by 2 bases, the J end by 4 bases, with 15 bases between. The chain's CDR3 is CASSYGGSWGKNIQYF. As DNA, the CDR3 is TGTGCCAGCAGTTACGGGGGCAGTTGGGGGAAAAACATTCAGTACTTC.

The chain has TRBV6-5 and TRBJ1-5; possibly TRBD1 for D (5 bases). V was cut by 4 bases and J by 0 bases, with 10 bases left in between. Per germline, CDR1 MNHEY and CDR2 SVGAGI. The CDR3 contains 15 residues. The CDR3 sequence is CASSLTGVSNQPQHF. Written as DNA, the CDR3 is TGTGCCAGCAGTTTAACGGGGGTTAGCAATCAGCCCCAGCATTTT.

The rearrangement joins TRBV3-1 (or the pseudogene TRBV3-2) to TRBJ1-6; TRBD1 matches at 9 bases. Germline lookup yields CDR1 LGHDT and CDR2 YNNKEL (reference sequence). The length of the CDR3 is 14 residues. With 1 base clipped from V and 8 bases from J, the junction kept 0 bases outside the gene matches. DNA of the CDR3: TGTGCCAGCAGCCAAGGGACAGGGGATTCACCCCTCCACTTT. The encoded protein is CASSQGTGDSPLHF.

This clone was detected a few times. The chain joins TRBV6-2 or TRBV6-3 to TRBJ1-2, with a possible D match to TRBD1 (6 bases). The CDR3 is 13 residues long. V was clipped by 4 bases and J by 3 bases, with 9 bases between them. Germline loops: CDR1 MNHEY, CDR2 SVGEGT. CDR3 nucleotides: TGTGCCAGCAGTTCCACAGGGTACTATGGCTACACCTTC. Translating gives CASSSTGYYGYTF.

This CDR3 reads CASSGAGTGREAFF. The CDR3 DNA is TGTGCCAGCAGTGGAGCTGGGACAGGTAGGGAAGCTTTCTTT. This chain uses TRBV6-1 with TRBJ1-1; 8 nucleotides agree with TRBD1. The CDR3 contains 14 residues. Germline CDR1 and CDR2: MNHNS and SASEGT. V was pared by 4 bases and J by 8 bases, with 9 bases of the junction left unmatched.

This chain uses TRBV20-1 with TRBJ2-3; 15 bases fit TRBD2. This CDR3 comprises 18 residues. V lost 3 bases and J lost 0; bases outside the gene matches: 7. Per the germline V gene, CDR1 is DFQATT and CDR2 is SNEGSKA (reference sequence). CDR3 sequence (DNA): TGCAGTGCTAGTTTAGTGGGACTAGCGGGGGGAAGCACAGATACGCAGTATTTT. It encodes CSASLVGLAGGSTDTQYF.

In its sample, this clone was seen a few times. The chain combines TRBV3-1 (or the pseudogene TRBV3-2) with TRBJ2-5, with TRBD2 as a possible D gene (5 bases). The V and J ends lost 1 base and 2 bases respectively, with 8 bases between them. From germline, CDR1 is LGHDT and CDR2 YNNKEL (reference sequence). This CDR3 has 14 amino acids. CDR3 residues: CASSQATGQETQYF. CDR3 DNA: TGTGCCAGCAGCCAAGCCACGGGGCAAGAGACCCAGTACTTC.

CDR3 bases: TGTGCCAGCAGTTACTCGGCAGTCTATGGCTACACCTTC. The encoded protein is CASSYSAVYGYTF. J is TRBJ1-2 and V is TRBV6-5, with D unclear. V dropped 0 bases and J dropped 4 bases, with 6 bases sitting between them. CDR1 MNHEY and CDR2 SVGAGI come from the germline V gene. This CDR3 is 13 amino acids long.

This clone was recorded once. The V gene is TRBV2, the J gene TRBJ2-5; possibly TRBD1 for D (5 bases). The V and J ends lost 5 bases and 1 base respectively, with 11 bases between them. The germline V gene has CDR1 SNHLY and CDR2 FYNNEI. CDR3 length: 14 amino acids. CDR3 loop: CASSTGPSQETQYF. The DNA for the CDR3 is TGTGCCAGCAGTACAGGACCGAGCCAAGAGACCCAGTACTTC.

This clone was counted a few times. V and J are TRBV18 and TRBJ1-1; a weak D match, TRBD1 (5 bases). The CDR3 covers 14 residues. Germline values: CDR1 KGHSH, CDR2 LQKENI. V lost 2 bases, J lost 5 bases, and 12 bases lay in between. This CDR3 is CASSPIGVTTEAFF. CDR3 sequence (DNA): TGTGCCAGCTCACCAATAGGGGTTACGACTGAAGCTTTCTTT.

The rearrangement joins TRBV12-5 to TRBJ2-3, with D tentatively TRBD1 (5 bases). Per the germline V gene, CDR1 is LGHNT and CDR2 is FRNRAP. This CDR3 has 16 residues. The ends were cut back, 5 bases at V and 1 base at J, with 16 bases in the middle. The CDR3 loop is CASGQYRWAGTDTQYF. CDR3 DNA: TGTGCTAGTGGTCAATACAGGTGGGCTGGCACAGATACGCAGTATTTT.

The chain links TRBV7-9 to TRBJ1-3; 7 positions match TRBD1. The CDR3 runs to 17 residues. Unmatched junction bases numbered 6, after V lost 0 bases and J lost 1 base. The germline gives CDR1 SEHNR, CDR2 FQNEAQ (reference sequence). DNA for the CDR3: TGTGCCAGCAGCTTAGCCGGGACAGTCGAATCTGGAAACACCATATATTTT. It yields the protein CASSLAGTVESGNTIYF.

The rearrangement joins TRBV7-8 to TRBJ2-7, with 7 bases lining up with TRBD1. CDR3 length equals 13 residues. Germline V lookup: CDR1 SGHVS, CDR2 FQNEAQ. Trimming cost V 6 bases and J 2 bases; bases outside gene matches: 4. The CDR3 loop is CASSRDRAYEQYF. Here the CDR3 DNA reads TGTGCCAGCAGTCGGGACAGAGCCTACGAGCAGTACTTC.

The V and J genes are TRBV9 and TRBJ1-4, with D possibly TRBD1 on 5 matching bases. Looked up from germline, CDR1 is SGDLS and CDR2 is YYNGEE. V was pared by 3 bases and J by 7 bases, with 19 bases between. The CDR3 length is 16 residues. The CDR3 loop is CASSAGGAGMGEKLFF. CDR3 coding DNA: TGTGCCAGCAGCGCAGGAGGGGCAGGGATGGGTGAAAAACTGTTTTTT. Supplemented by reference TRBV9 and TRBJ1-4, the full variable domain reads DSGVTQTPKHLITATGQRVTLRCSPRSGDLSVYWYQQSLDQGLQFLIQYYNGEERAKGNILERFSAQQFPDLHSELNLSSLELGDSALYFCASSAGGAGMGEKLFFGSGTQLSVL.

This clone has just one count. The rearrangement links TRBV7-9 to TRBJ1-3; 7 nucleotides agree with TRBD1. V was clipped by 3 bases and J by 2 bases; unmatched bases: 4. The CDR3 covers 15 residues. CDR1 and CDR2 from the germline V gene are SEHNR and FQNEAQ (reference sequence). The DNA for the CDR3 is TGTGCCAGCAGCTTGACTACAGGGGCTGGAAACACCATATATTTT. Translating it yields CASSLTTGAGNTIYF.